This T cell receptor (beta chain) was found in a study of shared clonotypes between healthy human individuals. Germline V gene lookup returns CDR1 SGHTA and CDR2 FQGNSA. The germline V and J ends were trimmed by 1 base and 10 bases, with 8 bases remaining between them. CDR3 length equals 13 residues. In the authors' workflow: As immunoSEQ supplied junction-only sequences (without quality scores), filtering differed. The assay was immunoSEQ multiplex PCR, and TCRdb's table has in-frame clones only and misses some. That table supplies the V and J calls and clone size; D and trimming were determined from the DNA. The sample contains 300,000 or so clones, around 74% of which appear only once.

This receptor was obtained from a young man in good health. The specimen sequenced was memory CD4+ T cells sorted from blood. Stated subset: CD45RA-negative fraction. The chain employs TRBV7-2 and TRBJ2-6; D gene ambiguous. CDR3 coding DNA: TGTGCCAGCAGCTTAGAGCCAGAGAACGTCCTGACTTTC. Its translation is CASSLEPENVLTF.